The following is a T cell receptor (beta chain) sequence with its context. What this receptor recognizes is not known. No much larger clone exists at a distance of one base, and base qualities are not known. The CDR3 runs 13 amino acids, cysteine and phenylalanine included. CDR3 DNA only is kept here, 39 bases in frame from base 1. At the junction V is shortened by 5 bases and J by 7 bases, with 14 bases in between. Based on the germline V gene (reference sequence), the CDR1 and CDR2 sequences are LNHDA and SQIVND. These data are taken from a study of ipilimumab plus nivolumab after autologous stem cell transplantation (dated by TCRdb to the early 2020s). About the study as a whole: The median number of doses that trial patients received was about five for ipilimumab and about 8 for nivolumab. High-risk transplant-naive patients and patients relapsing within 3 years of a first autologous transplant were included in the myeloma cohort. Patients undergoing autologous transplant for high-risk diffuse large B cell lymphoma, mature T cell lymphoma, or multiple myeloma were enrolled in the trial. The intent-to-treat population of the trial consisted of under 40 patients.

Overall study results and their limits: The authors concluded that combined checkpoint inhibition appeared tolerable when used as consolidation after transplant. Per the authors, a biologic rationale for further study of the post-transplant checkpoint inhibition approach was offered by T cell receptor repertoire, regulatory T cell phenotype and gut microbiota profiles.

Libraries were made using the immunoSEQ multiplex PCR assay. TCRdb stores this immuneACCESS table with in-frame sequences only. Part of the clones is absent; in the studies checked, under half of the shortfall reflects unresolved V genes, and no reason is known for the rest. The table for this sample lists approximately 6,000 clones; around 89% of them were counted only once. About 5% of the sample is in the top ten clones. Checkpoint therapy was initiated 14 to 28 days after autologous transplant, and ipilimumab was administered at 1 mg/kg intravenously on day 1 of selected weeks. Patients received nivolumab at 3 mg/kg intravenously on day 1 of weeks 1, 4, 7, 10, and every two weeks through week 26. This Phase Ib clinical trial tested ipilimumab plus nivolumab, a combined checkpoint inhibition, as consolidation after autologous stem cell transplantation.

The sample here was PBMCs, taken in a trial of ipilimumab plus nivolumab as post-transplant consolidation. This sequence uses TRBV19 and TRBJ1-2; perhaps TRBD1 is the D gene, with 5 bases matching. This TCR was recovered from a female donor with multiple myeloma. The CDR3 has the sequence CASSASQGSGYTF. The DNA sequence is as follows: TGTGCCAGTAGTGCCTCCCAGGGTTCTGGCTACACCTTC.